This is a list of T cell receptor beta chains from one sample in a study of cytomegalovirus exposure and HLA in healthy donors. Assay: immunoSEQ multiplex PCR; the TCRdb copy retains only in-frame clones and omits some. The sample carries approximately 200,000 clones, around 74% recorded once. Sequencing input: PBMCs. All receptors come from a girl aged 10-17 years in good health and CMV-seropositive. Each CDR3 is given without its conserved first and last residue.

j_call: TRBJ1-2; v_call: TRBV4-3; cdr3_aa: ASSQDPGDYGYT
j_call: TRBJ2-5; v_call: TRBV5-4; cdr3_aa: ASTNLEETQY
j_call: TRBJ1-3; v_call: TRBV6-6; cdr3_aa: ASSVGQANSGNTIY
j_call: TRBJ2-7; v_call: TRBV7-9; cdr3_aa: SSLSLLEQY
j_call: TRBJ1-6; v_call: TRBV10-3; cdr3_aa: AIRRDSGNSPLH
j_call: TRBJ2-2; v_call: TRBV27; cdr3_aa: ASRGLAAGELF
j_call: TRBJ2-6; v_call: TRBV5-1; cdr3_aa: ASSLPPSGANVLT
j_call: TRBJ2-1; v_call: TRBV19; cdr3_aa: ASSIVAVTGNEQF
j_call: TRBJ2-1; v_call: TRBV27; cdr3_aa: ASSLSRDEQF
j_call: TRBJ2-2; v_call: TRBV6-6; cdr3_aa: ASSYGDTGRLF
j_call: TRBJ2-7; v_call: TRBV11-2; cdr3_aa: ASSLLRGGAHEQY
j_call: TRBJ1-3; v_call: TRBV7-2; cdr3_aa: ASSAPWDRWGNTIY
j_call: TRBJ2-6; v_call: TRBV7-6; cdr3_aa: ASSAINFLSSGANVLT
j_call: TRBJ1-6; v_call: TRBV7-2; cdr3_aa: ASSLSVSNSPLH
j_call: TRBJ2-1; v_call: TRBV11-3; cdr3_aa: ASSAGTGEGNEQF
j_call: TRBJ1-2; v_call: TRBV7-8; cdr3_aa: ASSPTGQNYGYT
j_call: TRBJ2-7; v_call: TRBV14; cdr3_aa: ASSSGRAYEQY
j_call: TRBJ2-7; v_call: TRBV5-4; cdr3_aa: ASSHLGEGTYEQY
j_call: TRBJ2-1; v_call: TRBV29-1; cdr3_aa: SGRTAYNEQF
j_call: TRBJ2-7; v_call: TRBV7-2; cdr3_aa: ASSFYRAYEQY
j_call: TRBJ1-6; v_call: TRBV7-9; cdr3_aa: ASSPQGFNSPLH
j_call: NA; v_call: TRBV5-1; cdr3_aa: ASSLGGGSSYEQY
j_call: TRBJ2-2; v_call: TRBV4-2; cdr3_aa: ASSPGQGTYTGELF
j_call: TRBJ1-1; v_call: TRBV19; cdr3_aa: ASSIGTGAATEAF
j_call: TRBJ1-5; v_call: TRBV4-1; cdr3_aa: ASSPGTGNQPQH
j_call: TRBJ2-2; v_call: TRBV29-1; cdr3_aa: SVRAGGTSGELF
j_call: TRBJ2-3; v_call: TRBV19; cdr3_aa: ASSITGTGVVGGGLDTQY
j_call: TRBJ1-2; v_call: TRBV4-1; cdr3_aa: ASSQEGGTHYGYT
j_call: TRBJ2-3; v_call: TRBV5-1; cdr3_aa: ASGVGPSSDTQY
j_call: TRBJ1-2; v_call: TRBV5-1; cdr3_aa: ASTVPGGYGYT
j_call: TRBJ2-2; v_call: TRBV4-2; cdr3_aa: ASSQDGLARVTGELF
j_call: TRBJ1-1; v_call: TRBV19; cdr3_aa: ATRDKYTEAF
j_call: TRBJ2-7; v_call: TRBV4-1; cdr3_aa: ASSQDRSRLAVSYEQY
j_call: TRBJ1-5; v_call: TRBV7-8; cdr3_aa: ASSLGGDQPQH
j_call: TRBJ2-7; v_call: TRBV12-5; cdr3_aa: ASGTTTESSYEQY
j_call: TRBJ2-2; v_call: TRBV4-3; cdr3_aa: ASSQIRDWTFFGLF
j_call: TRBJ1-2; v_call: TRBV7-9; cdr3_aa: ASSLRGANYGYT
j_call: TRBJ2-3; v_call: TRBV4-1; cdr3_aa: ASSQGVAGASDTQY
j_call: TRBJ1-5; v_call: TRBV12-2; cdr3_aa: ASRLGSSQPQH
j_call: TRBJ1-5; v_call: TRBV27; cdr3_aa: AMPGGEGNQPQH
j_call: TRBJ2-3; v_call: TRBV10-2; cdr3_aa: ASRLAGGQATQY
j_call: TRBJ1-3; v_call: TRBV11-2; cdr3_aa: ASSLRGERNTIY
j_call: TRBJ2-1; v_call: TRBV7-6; cdr3_aa: ASSPRGTSGGAKVRNEQF
j_call: TRBJ2-5; v_call: TRBV2; cdr3_aa: ASSAWTSGEETQY
j_call: TRBJ1-5; v_call: TRBV19; cdr3_aa: ASTKGQSSNQPQH
j_call: TRBJ1-1; v_call: TRBV6-5; cdr3_aa: ASSYSSEDTGAF
j_call: TRBJ2-2; v_call: TRBV5-1; cdr3_aa: ASSLTSGVTGELF
j_call: TRBJ2-1; v_call: TRBV5-4; cdr3_aa: ASSLTDLYEQF
j_call: TRBJ2-6; v_call: TRBV6-1; cdr3_aa: ASSGSAGANVLT
j_call: TRBJ1-2; v_call: TRBV15; cdr3_aa: ATSTQGLYT
j_call: TRBJ2-7; v_call: TRBV7-2; cdr3_aa: ASSLSGGGFEQY